The 17 T cell receptor beta chains below come from one sample, sequenced in a study of cytomegalovirus exposure and HLA in healthy donors. The PCR was carried out with 60 Vbeta primers and 13 Jbeta primers. Profiling relied on immunoSEQ multiplex PCR, and the TCRdb table lists in-frame clones only, not all of them. In the table there are about 160,000 clones, 75% to 90% of which are singletons. Sample: PBMCs. All receptors derive from a boy under 10 years old in good health and CMV-seronegative.

The V call is TRBV19, the J call TRBJ2-5; 7 bases are a match to TRBD1. Germline assignment: CDR1 LNHDA and CDR2 SQIVND (reference sequence). This CDR3 is built from 16 residues. V trimming: 3 bases; J trimming: 4 bases; junction bases outside the gene matches: 11. Written as DNA, the CDR3 is TGTGCCAGTAGTATTCGCCCCGCAGGGGGAGCAGAGACCCAGTACTTC. This translates into CASSIRPAGGAETQYF.

The chain couples TRBV11-2 to TRBJ2-5, with 10 bases that match TRBD2. The V and J ends lost 2 bases and 4 bases, in that order; junction bases with no gene match: 10. Germline V gene lookup returns CDR1 SGHAT and CDR2 FQNNGV. The CDR3 has 17 amino acids. The CDR3 is CASSLLAGDLVGETQYF. For the CDR3, the DNA is TGTGCCAGCAGCTTACTAGCGGGAGACTTGGTAGGAGAGACCCAGTACTTC.

V usage is TRBV29-1 and J usage is TRBJ2-1; tentative D call: TRBD1 (6 bases). The CDR3 sequence is 12 residues long. The V end lost 5 bases, the J end lost 3 bases, and 8 bases lay between the germline ends. CDR1 and CDR2 (germline): SQVTM, ANQGSEA. The CDR3 loop reads CSVQDSYNEQFF. CDR3 in DNA: TGCAGCGTTCAGGACAGCTACAATGAGCAGTTCTTC.

The chain couples TRBV7-2 to TRBJ1-1, with D perhaps TRBD1 (5 bases). V lost 7 bases, J lost 0 bases, and 15 bases lay in between. This CDR3 comprises 15 residues. The germline gives CDR1 SGHTA, CDR2 FQGNSA. Written as DNA, the CDR3 is TGTGCCAGCAACCTAAGGGGAGGTATGAACACTGAAGCTTTCTTT. This translates into CASNLRGGMNTEAFF.

The J gene is TRBJ1-2, the V gene TRBV27, with D perhaps matching TRBD1 (5 bases). This CDR3 region has 14 residues. Germline CDR1 and CDR2: MNHEY and SMNVEV (reference sequence). Trimming removed 2 bases from V and 4 bases from J, with 11 bases in between. The CDR3 nucleotides are TGTGCCAGCAGTTTAGGGGGGGGTAGCTATGGCTACACCTTC. As protein: CASSLGGGSYGYTF.

The rearrangement links TRBV27 to TRBJ2-7; a weak D match, TRBD1 (6 bases). The V end was cut by 4 bases, the J end by 7 bases, with 17 bases between. The CDR3 consists of 14 residues. Germline CDR1 reads MNHEY; CDR2 reads SMNVEV (reference sequence). CDR3 in amino acids: CASSSTGSDEEQYF. The CDR3 region has the DNA TGTGCCAGCAGTTCCACAGGGAGTGACGAGGAGCAGTACTTC.

The chain couples TRBV9 to TRBJ1-5, with TRBD1 matching 8 bases. CDR3 length equals 13 residues. V was pared by 4 bases and J by 7 bases, with 4 bases of the junction left unmatched. The germline gives CDR1 SGDLS, CDR2 YYNGEE. The chain's CDR3 is CASSQGAGQPQHF. CDR3 in DNA: TGTGCCAGCAGCCAGGGGGCCGGACAGCCCCAGCATTTT.

The chain carries TRBV9 and TRBJ2-4, with 11 bases that match TRBD1. The junction had 8 bases not matched to a gene; V was cut back by 0 bases and J by 6 bases. Looked up from germline, CDR1 is SGDLS and CDR2 is YYNGEE. CDR3 length equals 17 residues. CDR3 in DNA: TGTGCCAGCAGCGTAGAGTCTACCGGGACAGGGGGAAACATTCAGTACTTC. Amino acids: CASSVESTGTGGNIQYF.

V and J are TRBV19 and TRBJ1-3; 8 nucleotides align to TRBD1. V lost 3 bases and J lost 3; bases outside the gene matches: 4. CDR1 and CDR2 (germline): LNHDA, SQIVND (reference sequence). The CDR3 extends over 15 amino acids. Written as DNA, the CDR3 is TGTGCCAGTAGTATCGCAGGGACAGGTGGAAACACCATATATTTT. This sequence encodes CASSIAGTGGNTIYF. Based on the CDR3 plus reference TRBV19 and TRBJ1-3, the full variable domain is DGGITQSPKYLFRKEGQNVTLSCEQNLNHDAMYWYRQDPGQGLRLIYYSQIVNDFQKGDIAEGYSVSREKKESFPLTVTSAQKNPTAFYLCASSIAGTGGNTIYFGEGSWLTVV.

This chain uses TRBV5-1 with TRBJ2-7, with a tentative D call TRBD2 (6 bases). CDR1 is SGHRS and CDR2 is YFSETQ in the germline V gene. The V end lost 4 bases, the J end lost 2 bases, and 16 bases lay between the germline ends. There are 15 residues in the CDR3. In nucleotides, the CDR3 is TGCGCCAGCAGCGCCCGGCCGGGAGCACCCTACGAGCAGTACTTC. Protein product: CASSARPGAPYEQYF. The full variable domain, its missing parts supplied by reference TRBV5-1 and TRBJ2-7, is KAGVTQTPRYLIKTRGQQVTLSCSPISGHRSVSWYQQTPGQGLQFLFEYFSETQRNKGNFPGRFSGRQFSNSRSEMNVSTLELGDSALYLCASSARPGAPYEQYFGPGTRLTVT.

This clone appeared a single time. The V and J genes are TRBV4-3 and TRBJ2-4; 9 nucleotides line up with TRBD2. V lost 1 base and J lost 2; bases outside the gene matches: 6. Germline V gives CDR1 LGHNA, CDR2 YSLEER. The CDR3 length is 17 residues. The CDR3 nucleotides are TGCGCCAGCAGCCAAGCACTACTAGCGGGCCCCAAAAACATTCAGTACTTC. This gives the protein CASSQALLAGPKNIQYF.

The rearrangement uses TRBV19 and TRBJ2-1; 11 bases fit TRBD2. Germline values: CDR1 LNHDA, CDR2 SQIVND (reference sequence). This CDR3 has 14 amino acids. The V segment lost 10 bases and the J segment 5 bases; nucleotides outside the gene matches: 7. CDR3 residues: CAIFSGGANNEQFF. For the CDR3, the DNA is TGTGCCATCTTTAGCGGGGGGGCTAACAATGAGCAGTTCTTC.

The CDR3 loop is CSVASHRDTEAFF. CDR3 coding DNA: TGCAGCGTTGCGAGCCACCGGGACACTGAAGCTTTCTTT. J is TRBJ1-1 and V is TRBV29-1; D remains unclear. The CDR3 totals 13 residues. Deletions cut 4 bases from V and 3 bases from J, with 12 bases between. Germline lookup yields CDR1 SQVTM and CDR2 ANQGSEA.

This sequence joins TRBV7-9 and TRBJ1-4; TRBD1 is a possible D gene (6 bases). There are 18 residues in the CDR3. From germline, CDR1 is SEHNR and CDR2 FQNEAQ (reference sequence). V lost 8 bases, J lost 0 bases, and 22 bases lay in between. CDR3 loop: CASRNIEDRPATNEKLFF. The CDR3 DNA reads TGTGCCAGCCGCAACATAGAAGACAGGCCTGCAACTAATGAAAAACTGTTTTTT.

In its sample, this clone was seen once. V gene TRBV6-1 combines with J gene TRBJ1-1; 9 bases line up with TRBD1. V shed 5 bases, J shed 6 bases, and the junction held 10 bases outside the gene matches. Germline V gives CDR1 MNHNS, CDR2 SASEGT. The CDR3 has 15 amino acids. The CDR3 DNA is TGTGCCAGCAGTAAACAGGGGGCGGGAAACGCTGAAGCTTTCTTT. As protein: CASSKQGAGNAEAFF.

The chain carries TRBV7-2 and TRBJ2-1; the match to TRBD1 covers 9 bases. CDR3 size: 14 residues. V was pared by 5 bases and J by 7 bases, with 6 bases of the junction left unmatched. Germline assignment: CDR1 SGHTA and CDR2 FQGNSA. The CDR3: CASSTGGLGNEQFF. CDR3 sequence (DNA): TGTGCCAGCAGCACAGGGGGCTTAGGGAATGAGCAGTTCTTC.

V gene TRBV10-1 combines with J gene TRBJ1-1; maybe TRBD1 (5 bases). Germline assignment: CDR1 WNHNN and CDR2 SYGVQD (reference sequence). The CDR3 is 17 amino acids. Trimming cost V 3 bases and J 3 bases, with 20 bases left between them. This CDR3 reads CASSEYSRKRGYTEAFF. Here the CDR3 DNA reads TGCGCCAGCAGTGAATACAGTCGGAAAAGGGGATACACTGAAGCTTTCTTT.